This is a list of T cell receptor beta chains from one sample in a study of graft-versus-host responses after intestinal transplantation. This table comes from immunoSEQ multiplex PCR, and its TCRdb copy is limited to in-frame clones, with some not included. The table records 11,000 to 15,000 clones, 35% to 40% of them present only once. Sample: alloreactive CD8+ T cells from a mixed lymphocyte reaction culture, taken before intestinal transplant. The receptors originated from a human patient who received an intestinal transplant. CDR3s include the opening cysteine and the closing phenylalanine or tryptophan. The D gene is left open where the match is weak. Size is stated for part of the rows, as once, few or many counts, or as a class when the clone is expanded.

J | size | V | D | CDR3 | DNA
TRBJ1-1 | few | TRBV5-1 | . | CASSLVPEDTEAFF | TGCGCCAGCAGCTTGGTCCCTGAGGACACTGAAGCTTTCTTT
TRBJ1-1 | once | TRBV6-5 | TRBD1 | CASSSPGQGMGYEAFF | TGTGCCAGCAGTTCGCCGGGACAGGGTATGGGATACGAAGCTTTCTTT
TRBJ1-1 | . | TRBV27 | TRBD1 | CASSSATGGVMNTEAFF | TGTGCCAGCAGTTCCGCGACAGGGGGAGTAATGAACACTGAAGCTTTCTTT
TRBJ2-1 | . | TRBV4-1 | . | CASSQGGTAGDEQFF | TGCGCCAGCAGCCAAGGCGGGACAGCCGGCGATGAGCAGTTCTTC
TRBJ1-2 | . | TRBV28 | . | CASSLFEGLNYGYTF | TGTGCCAGCAGTTTATTTGAGGGCCTAAACTATGGCTACACCTTC
TRBJ2-7 | . | TRBV5-1 | TRBD2 | CASSYTGGDEQYF | TGCGCCAGCAGTTATACGGGGGGGGACGAGCAGTACTTC
TRBJ2-1 | few | TRBV6-5 | TRBD1 | CASTGTATYNEQFF | TGTGCCAGCACCGGGACAGCAACCTACAATGAGCAGTTCTTC
TRBJ2-7 | . | TRBV10-3 | TRBD2 | CAISESRSGGSYEQYF | TGTGCCATCAGTGAGTCCAGGAGCGGGGGTTCCTACGAGCAGTACTTC
TRBJ1-2 | medium-sized | TRBV2 | TRBD1 | CASLLGQLDGYTF | TGTGCCAGCCTATTGGGACAGCTGGATGGCTACACCTTC
TRBJ2-7 | . | TRBV6-1 | . | CASSARRPYEQYF | TGTGCCAGCAGTGCCCGGAGGCCCTACGAGCAGTACTTC
TRBJ1-1 | . | TRBV7-9 | . | CASSQGTEAFF | TGTGCCAGCAGCCAGGGGACTGAAGCTTTCTTT